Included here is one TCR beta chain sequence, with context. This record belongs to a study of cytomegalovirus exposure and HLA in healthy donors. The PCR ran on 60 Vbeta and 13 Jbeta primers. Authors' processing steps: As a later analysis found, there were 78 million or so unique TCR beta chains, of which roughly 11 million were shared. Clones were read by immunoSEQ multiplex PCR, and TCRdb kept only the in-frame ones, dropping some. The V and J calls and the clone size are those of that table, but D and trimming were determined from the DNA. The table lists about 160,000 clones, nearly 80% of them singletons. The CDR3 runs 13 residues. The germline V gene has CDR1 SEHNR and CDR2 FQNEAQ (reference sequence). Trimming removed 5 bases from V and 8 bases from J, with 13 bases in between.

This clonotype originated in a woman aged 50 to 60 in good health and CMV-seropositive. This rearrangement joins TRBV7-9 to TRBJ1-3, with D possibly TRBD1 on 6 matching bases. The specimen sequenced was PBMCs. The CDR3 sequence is CASSQGLEDTIYF. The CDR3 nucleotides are TGTGCCAGCAGCCAGGGGTTGGAAGACACCATATATTTT.